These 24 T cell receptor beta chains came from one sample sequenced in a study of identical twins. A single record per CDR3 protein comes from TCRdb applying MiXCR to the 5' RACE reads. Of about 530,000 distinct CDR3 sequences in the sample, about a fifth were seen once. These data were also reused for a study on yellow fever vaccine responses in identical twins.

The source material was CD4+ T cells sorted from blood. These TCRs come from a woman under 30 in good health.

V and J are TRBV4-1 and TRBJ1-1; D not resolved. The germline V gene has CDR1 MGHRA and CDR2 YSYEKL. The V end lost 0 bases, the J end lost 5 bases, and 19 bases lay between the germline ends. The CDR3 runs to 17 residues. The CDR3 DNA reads TGCGCCAGCAGCCAAGAATTACATACAGCCGAGAGGACTGAAGCTTTCTTT. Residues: CASSQELHTAERTEAFF.

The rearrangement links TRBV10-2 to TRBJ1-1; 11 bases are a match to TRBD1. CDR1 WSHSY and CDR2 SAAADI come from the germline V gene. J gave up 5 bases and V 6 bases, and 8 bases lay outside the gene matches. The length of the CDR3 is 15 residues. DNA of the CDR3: TGCGCCAGCAGAGGACAGGGGGCTAAGAGGACTGAAGCTTTCTTT. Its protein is CASRGQGAKRTEAFF.

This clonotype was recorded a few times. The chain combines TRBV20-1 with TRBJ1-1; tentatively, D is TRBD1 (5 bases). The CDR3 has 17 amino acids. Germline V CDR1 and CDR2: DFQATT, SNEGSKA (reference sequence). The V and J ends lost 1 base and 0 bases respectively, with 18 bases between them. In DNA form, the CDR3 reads TGCAGTGCTAGAGTCGCAGGGTGGCGAGGGGTGAACACTGAAGCTTTCTTT. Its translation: CSARVAGWRGVNTEAFF.

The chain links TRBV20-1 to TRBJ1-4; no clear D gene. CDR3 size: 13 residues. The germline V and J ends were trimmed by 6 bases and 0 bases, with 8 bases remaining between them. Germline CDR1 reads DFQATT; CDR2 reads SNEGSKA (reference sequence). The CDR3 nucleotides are TGCAGTGCAACCCAAGCAACTAATGAAAAACTGTTTTTT. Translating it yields CSATQATNEKLFF.

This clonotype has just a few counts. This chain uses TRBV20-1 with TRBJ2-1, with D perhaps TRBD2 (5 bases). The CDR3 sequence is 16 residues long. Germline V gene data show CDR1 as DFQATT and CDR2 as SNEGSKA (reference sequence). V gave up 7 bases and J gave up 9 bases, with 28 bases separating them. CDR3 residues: CSGRTPFASSSGEQFF. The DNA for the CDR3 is TGCAGTGGCCGGACTCCTTTCGCGAGTTCTTCGGGTGAGCAGTTCTTC.

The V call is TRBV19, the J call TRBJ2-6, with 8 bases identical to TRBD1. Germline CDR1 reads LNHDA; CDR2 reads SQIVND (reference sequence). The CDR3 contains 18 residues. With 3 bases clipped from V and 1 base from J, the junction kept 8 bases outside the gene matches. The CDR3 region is CASSMPRTGRSGANVLTF. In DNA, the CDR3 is TGTGCCAGTAGTATGCCCCGGACAGGGAGGTCTGGGGCCAACGTCCTGACTTTC.

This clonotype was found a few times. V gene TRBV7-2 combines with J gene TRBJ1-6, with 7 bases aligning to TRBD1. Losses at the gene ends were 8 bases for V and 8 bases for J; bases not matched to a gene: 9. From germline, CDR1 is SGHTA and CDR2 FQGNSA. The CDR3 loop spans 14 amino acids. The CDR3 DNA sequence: TGTGCCAGCGAAGCAGGGGGTGGGTATTCACCCCTCCACTTT. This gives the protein CASEAGGGYSPLHF.

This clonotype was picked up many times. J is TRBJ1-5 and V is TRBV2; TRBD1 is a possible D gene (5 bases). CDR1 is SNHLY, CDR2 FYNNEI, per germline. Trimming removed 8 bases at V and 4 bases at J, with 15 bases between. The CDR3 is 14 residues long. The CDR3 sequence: CASLQLGGNQPQHF. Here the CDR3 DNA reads TGTGCCAGCCTCCAACTGGGGGGGAATCAGCCCCAGCATTTT.

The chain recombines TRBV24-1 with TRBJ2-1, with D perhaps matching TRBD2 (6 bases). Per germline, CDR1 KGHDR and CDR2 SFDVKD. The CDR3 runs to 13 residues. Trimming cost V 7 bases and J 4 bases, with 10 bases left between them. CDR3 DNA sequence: TGTGCCACCAGCCGGGACTCTTACAATGAGCAGTTCTTC. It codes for CATSRDSYNEQFF.

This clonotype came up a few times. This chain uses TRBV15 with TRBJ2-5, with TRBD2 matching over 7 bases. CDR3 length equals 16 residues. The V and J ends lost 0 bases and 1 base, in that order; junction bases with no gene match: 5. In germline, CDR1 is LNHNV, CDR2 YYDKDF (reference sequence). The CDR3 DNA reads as TGTGCCACCAGCAGAGATCTAGCGGCCAGCCAAGAGACCCAGTACTTC. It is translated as CATSRDLAASQETQYF.

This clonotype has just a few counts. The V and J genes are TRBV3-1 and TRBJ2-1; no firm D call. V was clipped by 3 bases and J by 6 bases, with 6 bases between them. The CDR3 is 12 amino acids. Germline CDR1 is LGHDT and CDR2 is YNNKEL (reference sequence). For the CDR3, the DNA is TGTGCCAGCAGCCACACTCGCAATGAGCAGTTCTTC. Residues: CASSHTRNEQFF.

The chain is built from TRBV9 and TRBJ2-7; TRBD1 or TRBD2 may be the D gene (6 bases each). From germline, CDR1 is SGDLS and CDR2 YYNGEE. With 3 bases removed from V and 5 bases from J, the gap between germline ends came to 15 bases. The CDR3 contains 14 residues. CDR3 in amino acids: CASSGGGLLDEQYF. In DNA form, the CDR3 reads TGTGCCAGCAGCGGAGGGGGGTTATTGGACGAGCAGTACTTC.

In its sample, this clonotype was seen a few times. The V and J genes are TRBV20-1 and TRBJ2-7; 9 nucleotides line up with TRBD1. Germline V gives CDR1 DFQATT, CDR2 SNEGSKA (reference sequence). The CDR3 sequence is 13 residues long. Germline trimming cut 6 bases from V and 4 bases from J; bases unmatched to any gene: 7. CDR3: CSAPGQGVYEQYV. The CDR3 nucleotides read TGCAGTGCCCCGGGACAGGGTGTTTACGAGCAGTACGTC.

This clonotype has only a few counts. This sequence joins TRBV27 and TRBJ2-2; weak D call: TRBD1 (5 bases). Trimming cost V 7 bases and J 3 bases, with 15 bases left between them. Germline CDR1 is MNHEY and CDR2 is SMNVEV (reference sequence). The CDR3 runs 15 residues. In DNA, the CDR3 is TGTGCCAGCAAATTACTCACCAGGGACACCGGGGAGCTGTTTTTT. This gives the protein CASKLLTRDTGELFF.

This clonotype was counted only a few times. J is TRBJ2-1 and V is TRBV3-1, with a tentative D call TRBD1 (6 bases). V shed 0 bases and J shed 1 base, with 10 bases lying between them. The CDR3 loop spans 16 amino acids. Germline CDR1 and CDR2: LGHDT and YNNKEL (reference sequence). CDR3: CASSQDLGTSYNEQFF. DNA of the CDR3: TGTGCCAGCAGCCAAGACCTAGGGACATCCTACAATGAGCAGTTCTTC.

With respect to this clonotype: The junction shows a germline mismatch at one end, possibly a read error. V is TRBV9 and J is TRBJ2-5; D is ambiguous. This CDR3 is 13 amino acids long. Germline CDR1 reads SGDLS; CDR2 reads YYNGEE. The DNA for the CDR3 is TGTGCCAGCAGTGTAGGCTCGCGGGAGACCCAGTACTTC. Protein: CASSVGSRETQYF. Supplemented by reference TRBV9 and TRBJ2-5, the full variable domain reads DSGVTQTPKHLITATGQRVTLRCSPRSGDLSVYWYQQSLDQGLQFLIQYYNGEERAKGNILERFSAQQFPDLHSELNLSSLELGDSALYFCASSVGSRETQYFGPGTRLLVL.

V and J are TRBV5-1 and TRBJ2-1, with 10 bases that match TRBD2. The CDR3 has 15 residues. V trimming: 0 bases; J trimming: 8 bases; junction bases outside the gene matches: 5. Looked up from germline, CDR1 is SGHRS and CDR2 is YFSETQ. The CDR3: CASSLGSGGMYEQFF. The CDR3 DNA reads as TGCGCCAGCAGCTTGGGTAGCGGGGGGATGTATGAGCAGTTCTTC.

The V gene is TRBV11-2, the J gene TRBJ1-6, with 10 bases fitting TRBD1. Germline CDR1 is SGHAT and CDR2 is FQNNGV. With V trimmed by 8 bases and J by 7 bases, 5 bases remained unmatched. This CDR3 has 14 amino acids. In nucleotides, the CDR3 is TGTGCCAGCCGGCCGGGACAGGGGAATTCACCCCTCCACTTT. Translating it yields CASRPGQGNSPLHF.

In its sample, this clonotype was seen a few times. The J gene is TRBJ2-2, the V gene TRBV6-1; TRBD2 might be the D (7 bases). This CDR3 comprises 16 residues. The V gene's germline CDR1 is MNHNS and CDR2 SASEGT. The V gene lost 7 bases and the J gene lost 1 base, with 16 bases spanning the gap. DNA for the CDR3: TGTGCCAGCACCCTCTCGGGGGGCCTGAACACCGGGGAGCTGTTTTTT. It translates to CASTLSGGLNTGELFF.

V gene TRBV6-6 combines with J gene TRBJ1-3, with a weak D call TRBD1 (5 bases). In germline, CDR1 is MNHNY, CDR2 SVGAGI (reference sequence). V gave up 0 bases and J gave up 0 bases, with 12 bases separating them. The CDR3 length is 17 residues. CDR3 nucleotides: TGTGCCAGCAGTTACTCGATTTCGGGGGGCTCTGGAAACACCATATATTTT. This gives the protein CASSYSISGGSGNTIYF.

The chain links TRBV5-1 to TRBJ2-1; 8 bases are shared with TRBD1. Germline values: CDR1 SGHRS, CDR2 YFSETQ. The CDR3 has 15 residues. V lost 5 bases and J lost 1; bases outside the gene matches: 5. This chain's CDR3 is CASRTQGASYNEQFF. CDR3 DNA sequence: TGCGCCAGCAGAACCCAGGGGGCATCCTACAATGAGCAGTTCTTC.

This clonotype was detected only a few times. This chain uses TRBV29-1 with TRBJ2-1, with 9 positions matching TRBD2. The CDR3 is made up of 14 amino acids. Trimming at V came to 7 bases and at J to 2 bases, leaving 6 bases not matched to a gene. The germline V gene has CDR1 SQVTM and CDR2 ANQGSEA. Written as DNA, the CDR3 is TGCAGCGCTAATAGCGGGAGCGCCTACAATGAGCAGTTCTTC. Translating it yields CSANSGSAYNEQFF.

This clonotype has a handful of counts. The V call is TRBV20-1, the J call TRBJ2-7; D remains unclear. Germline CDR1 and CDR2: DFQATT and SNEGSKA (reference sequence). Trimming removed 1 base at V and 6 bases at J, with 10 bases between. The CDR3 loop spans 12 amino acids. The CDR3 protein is CSARVRSTEQYV. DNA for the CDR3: TGCAGTGCTAGAGTTAGAAGTACCGAGCAGTACGTC.

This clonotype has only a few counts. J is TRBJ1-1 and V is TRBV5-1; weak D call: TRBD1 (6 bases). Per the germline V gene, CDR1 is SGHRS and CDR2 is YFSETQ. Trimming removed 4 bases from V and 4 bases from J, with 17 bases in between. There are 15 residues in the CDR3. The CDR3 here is CASSTLQGVGTEAFF. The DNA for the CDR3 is TGCGCCAGCAGCACGCTACAGGGAGTGGGCACTGAAGCTTTCTTT.